The present TCR beta chain was sequenced within a study of shared clonotypes between healthy human individuals. Per the germline V gene, CDR1 is SGHRS and CDR2 is YFSETQ. The length of the CDR3 is 15 residues. Trimming removed 2 bases from V and 0 bases from J; junction bases left unmatched: 2. All participating donors were Caucasian adults from Nashville, Tennessee. TCRdb's table, derived via immunoSEQ multiplex PCR, lists solely in-frame clones and lacks some. The profile shows 2 million or so clones, approximately 95% of them singletons. Note on this clone: Other nucleotide sequences from this sample produce the same CDR3.

The gene calls are TRBV5-1 and TRBJ1-1; TRBD1 aligns across 9 bases. The sequence was collected from a man between 18 and 29 years old in good health. The sequenced sample consisted of naive CD4+ T cells sorted from blood. Subset reported: CD45RA+ positively selected. The DNA of the CDR3 is TGCGCCAGCAGCTTACAGGGGGCGTTGAACACTGAAGCTTTCTTT. It yields the protein CASSLQGALNTEAFF.